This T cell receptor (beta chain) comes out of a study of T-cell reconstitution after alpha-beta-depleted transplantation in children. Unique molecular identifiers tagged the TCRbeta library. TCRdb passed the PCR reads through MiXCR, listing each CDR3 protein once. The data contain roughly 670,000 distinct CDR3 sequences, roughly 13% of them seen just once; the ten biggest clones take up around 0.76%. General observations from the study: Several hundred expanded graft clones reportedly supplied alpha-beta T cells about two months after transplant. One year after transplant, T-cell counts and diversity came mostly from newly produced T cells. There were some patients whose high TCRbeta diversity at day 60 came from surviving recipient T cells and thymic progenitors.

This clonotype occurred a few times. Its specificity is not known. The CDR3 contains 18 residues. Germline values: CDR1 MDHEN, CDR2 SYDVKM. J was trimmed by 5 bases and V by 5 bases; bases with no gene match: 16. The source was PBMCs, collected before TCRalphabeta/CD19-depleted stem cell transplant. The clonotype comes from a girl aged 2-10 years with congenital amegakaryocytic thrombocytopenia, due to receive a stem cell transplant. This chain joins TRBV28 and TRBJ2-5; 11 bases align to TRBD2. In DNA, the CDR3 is TGTGCCAGCAGTGCCCCGGATAGCGGGAGGGCCTTGACGGAGACCCAGTACTTC. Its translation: CASSAPDSGRALTETQYF.